The 23 T cell receptor beta chains given below trace back to one sample, sequenced in a study of T cell responses to AZD1222 COVID-19 vaccine. Some clones are missing from TCRdb's copy, which holds only in-frame ones; the method was immunoSEQ multiplex PCR. The sample includes 100,000 to 150,000 clones, roughly 90% of them seen just once. Here the sequenced sample was peripheral blood, taken on day 0 of AZD1222 vaccination. These receptors were obtained from an adult in good health.

V gene TRBV14 combines with J gene TRBJ1-6; D is unclear. The CDR3 extends over 13 amino acids. V was clipped by 6 bases and J by 4 bases, with 7 bases between them. CDR1 SGHDN and CDR2 FVKESK come from the germline V gene. The CDR3 loop is CASRDGYNSPLHF. CDR3 DNA: TGTGCCAGCAGGGACGGATATAATTCACCCCTCCACTTT.

This clone was recorded once. The CDR3 DNA reads TGTGCCAGCAGTGACAGGGCTCAGCCCCAGCATTTT. Amino acid sequence: CASSDRAQPQHF. The chain couples TRBV2 to TRBJ1-5; D possibly corresponds to TRBD1 (5 bases). The CDR3 covers 12 residues. Trimming left V 3 bases short and J 6 bases short, with 6 bases between. The germline V gene encodes CDR1 SNHLY and CDR2 FYNNEI.

This clone was recorded once. V usage is TRBV9 and J usage is TRBJ2-5, with D possibly TRBD2 on 6 matching bases. V lost 4 bases to trimming and J lost 4 bases, with 20 bases between them. Germline values: CDR1 SGDLS, CDR2 YYNGEE. The CDR3 has 16 amino acids. The CDR3 DNA sequence: TGTGCCAGCAGCTCCGCCCCCAGGCTAGCGAGAGAGACCCAGTACTTC. Protein: CASSSAPRLARETQYF.

V and J are TRBV28 and TRBJ1-2; D is unclear. This CDR3 is 13 amino acids long. CDR1 and CDR2 (germline): MDHEN, SYDVKM. Trimming shortened V by 2 bases and J by 14 bases, and 18 bases separated the two germline ends. CDR3 region: CASSLPTREGTTF. In DNA, the CDR3 is TGTGCCAGCAGTTTACCTACCAGAGAGGGAACAACCTTC.

The chain carries TRBV12-3 or TRBV12-4 and TRBJ2-7; D call uncertain. The CDR3 is 13 residues long. V lost 2 bases to trimming and J lost 3 bases, with 8 bases between them. The chain's CDR3 is CASSLRRVYEQYF. CDR3 nucleotide sequence: TGTGCCAGCAGTTTACGACGGGTCTACGAGCAGTACTTC.

This chain connects TRBV7-9 to TRBJ1-5; TRBD1 might be the D (6 bases). The CDR3 has 13 residues. Germline V CDR1 and CDR2: SEHNR, FQNEAQ (reference sequence). The V and J ends lost 7 bases and 7 bases respectively, with 14 bases between them. The CDR3 DNA reads TGTGCCAGCACCTCAGAAGGGGGACAGCCCCAGCATTTT. Translating it yields CASTSEGGQPQHF.

The chain has TRBV30 and TRBJ1-3; D is unresolved. The length of the CDR3 is 12 residues. Trimming pared 0 bases from V and 10 bases from J, leaving 10 bases between. Germline CDR1 GTSNPN, CDR2 SVGIG (reference sequence). CDR3 sequence reads: CAWSVPGGTIYF. In nucleotides, the CDR3 is TGTGCCTGGAGTGTACCAGGCGGGACCATATATTTT.

The chain carries TRBV6-6 and TRBJ2-7; 11 bases are a match to TRBD2. The trim removed 4 bases at V and 2 bases at J, leaving 4 bases unmatched. Germline V CDR1 and CDR2: MNHNY, SVGAGI (reference sequence). The CDR3 extends over 15 amino acids. The CDR3 DNA sequence: TGTGCCAGCAGTTTTAGCGGGAGGGGTCCCTACGAGCAGTACTTC. Translated: CASSFSGRGPYEQYF.

The rearrangement uses TRBV5-1 and TRBJ2-7, with TRBD2 matching 7 bases. There are 14 residues in the CDR3. Looked up from germline, CDR1 is SGHRS and CDR2 is YFSETQ. Trimming removed 4 bases from V and 6 bases from J; junction bases left unmatched: 10. Here the CDR3 DNA reads TGCGCCAGCAGCCTTTCACCGGGGGGAGGCGAGCAGTACTTC. As protein: CASSLSPGGGEQYF.

The chain is built from TRBV6-5 and TRBJ1-2; D not resolved. Germline CDR1 and CDR2: MNHEY and SVGAGI. Trimming stripped 8 bases from V and 8 bases from J, with 18 bases between. The CDR3 totals 13 residues. The CDR3 bases are TGTGCCAGCCTCTTTCAGGTCTCTAGCGGCTACACCTTC. Translation gives CASLFQVSSGYTF.

This clone was observed a few times. The rearrangement uses TRBV7-2 and TRBJ2-3; D unclear. Germline V gene data show CDR1 as SGHTA and CDR2 as FQGNSA. This CDR3 contains 13 residues. The V end lost 8 bases, the J end lost 0 bases, and 9 bases lay between the germline ends. CDR3 nucleotide sequence: TGTGCCAGCCGGAAAGCCAGCACAGATACGCAGTATTTT. The encoded protein is CASRKASTDTQYF.

The V and J genes are TRBV28 and TRBJ2-7; D might be TRBD1 or TRBD2, each matching 5 bases. The germline CDR1 and CDR2 sequences are MDHEN and SYDVKM. Trimming took off 4 bases at V and 4 bases at J, with 11 bases between the two ends. The CDR3 runs 13 residues. The CDR3 reads CASSSGTPYEQYF. Here the CDR3 DNA reads TGTGCCAGCAGTTCCGGGACCCCGTACGAGCAGTACTTC.

This clone was observed once. The chain links TRBV28 to TRBJ2-1, with unresolved D. V was cut by 6 bases and J by 7 bases, with 16 bases left in between. Germline assignment: CDR1 MDHEN and CDR2 SYDVKM. The length of the CDR3 is 14 residues. The CDR3 loop is CASSSNLPANEQFF. DNA of the CDR3: TGTGCCAGCAGCTCTAATCTACCGGCTAATGAGCAGTTCTTC.

This clone occurred once. V is TRBV11-2 and J is TRBJ2-1, with D possibly called TRBD1 or TRBD2 (5 bases each). V shed 4 bases and J shed 5 bases, with 12 bases lying between them. The CDR3 sequence is 14 residues long. Germline V CDR1 and CDR2: SGHAT, FQNNGV. CDR3 amino acids: CASSYNRGDNEQFF. CDR3 nucleotides: TGTGCCAGCAGCTACAATAGGGGAGACAATGAGCAGTTCTTC.

The J gene is TRBJ2-2, the V gene TRBV10-3; a possible D gene is TRBD2 (6 bases). Trimming took off 2 bases at V and 8 bases at J, with 9 bases between the two ends. Germline V lookup: CDR1 ENHRY, CDR2 SYGVKD. The CDR3 is 13 residues long. The CDR3 DNA is TGTGCCATCAGTGAGAGGGACTTTGGGGAGCTGTTTTTT. Its protein is CAISERDFGELFF.

V is TRBV7-2 and J is TRBJ2-7, with 7 nucleotides matching TRBD1. CDR3 length equals 14 residues. V shed 7 bases and J 2 bases; nucleotides not matched to a gene: 8. Per germline, CDR1 SGHTA and CDR2 FQGNSA. In nucleotides, the CDR3 is TGTGCCAGCACCTCCAGAGGGGGCACCTACGAGCAGTACTTC. Encoded protein: CASTSRGGTYEQYF. The full variable domain, with the rest looked up from reference TRBV7-2 and TRBJ2-7, is GAGVSQSPSNKVTEKGKDVELRCDPISGHTALYWYRQSLGQGLEFLIYFQGNSAPDKSGLPSDRFSAERTGGSVSTLTIQRTQQEDSAVYLCASTSRGGTYEQYFGPGTRLTVT.

The chain is built from TRBV7-9 and TRBJ1-1, with D maybe TRBD1 (6 bases). CDR3 length equals 11 residues. CDR1 and CDR2 from the germline V gene are SEHNR and FQNEAQ (reference sequence). Trimming took off 6 bases at V and 8 bases at J, with 10 bases between the two ends. The CDR3 spells CASSGGAEAFF. CDR3 in DNA: TGTGCCAGCAGTGGGGGGGCGGAAGCTTTCTTT.

The genes are TRBV30 and TRBJ2-3; the D is unclear. The CDR3 has 13 amino acids. V was cut by 2 bases and J by 2 bases, with 8 bases left in between. Germline lookup yields CDR1 GTSNPN and CDR2 SVGIG (reference sequence). The CDR3 sequence: CAWSSPDTDTQYF. CDR3 in DNA: TGTGCCTGGAGTTCGCCGGACACAGATACGCAGTATTTT.

The chain uses TRBV5-8 and TRBJ1-4, with D maybe TRBD1 (5 bases). This CDR3 is 15 amino acids long. Per germline, CDR1 SGHTS and CDR2 YDEGEE. V was trimmed by 1 base and J by 5 bases, leaving 12 bases between them. Written as DNA, the CDR3 is TGTGCCAGCAGCTTGTCGGTGACAGTCAATGAAAAACTGTTTTTT. Its protein is CASSLSVTVNEKLFF.

The chain uses TRBV2 and TRBJ1-2; TRBD1 is a possible D gene (6 bases). The CDR3 sequence is 13 residues long. V was cut by 6 bases and J by 2 bases, with 10 bases left in between. Germline values: CDR1 SNHLY, CDR2 FYNNEI. The CDR3 coding sequence is TGTGCCAGCAGACTCCAGGGGAACTATGGCTACACCTTC. This gives the protein CASRLQGNYGYTF.

This chain uses TRBV3-1 (or the pseudogene TRBV3-2) with TRBJ2-7, with 8 bases matching TRBD2. Germline CDR1 reads LGHDT; CDR2 reads YNNKEL (reference sequence). The length of the CDR3 is 17 residues. V was clipped by 3 bases and J by 0 bases; unmatched bases: 10. CDR3 nucleotides: TGTGCCAGCAGCCAGAGATCGGGACTAGTGGGCTCCTACGAGCAGTACTTC. Translation: CASSQRSGLVGSYEQYF.

The V gene is TRBV2, the J gene TRBJ1-6; 8 bases are shared with TRBD1. The CDR3 is made up of 15 amino acids. The V gene end was trimmed by 8 bases and the J gene end by 8 bases; junction bases not matched to a gene: 11. Germline CDR1 and CDR2: SNHLY and FYNNEI. The CDR3 nucleotides read TGTGCCAGCGATCCCAGGGGGCGCACATATTCACCCCTCCACTTT. It codes for CASDPRGRTYSPLHF.

This chain joins TRBV6-5 and TRBJ1-2; TRBD1 might be the D (5 bases). CDR3 length: 14 amino acids. The germline V and J ends were trimmed by 7 bases and 4 bases, with 16 bases remaining between them. In germline, CDR1 is MNHEY, CDR2 SVGAGI. CDR3 coding DNA: TGTGCCAGCACCTCCCTGGGACGGAGCTATGGCTACACCTTC. The encoded protein is CASTSLGRSYGYTF.